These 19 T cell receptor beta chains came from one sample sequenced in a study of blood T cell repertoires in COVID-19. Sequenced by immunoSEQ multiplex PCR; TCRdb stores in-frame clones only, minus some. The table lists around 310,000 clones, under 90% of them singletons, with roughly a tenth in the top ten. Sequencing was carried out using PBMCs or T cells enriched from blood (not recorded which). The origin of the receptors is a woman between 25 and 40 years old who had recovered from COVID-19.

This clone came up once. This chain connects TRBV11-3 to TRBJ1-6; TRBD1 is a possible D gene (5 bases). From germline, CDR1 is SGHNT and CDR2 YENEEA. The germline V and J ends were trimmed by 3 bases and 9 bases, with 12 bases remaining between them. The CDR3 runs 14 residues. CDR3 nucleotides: TGTGCCAGCAGCTTGGGAAGGGGAGGTTCACCCCTCCACTTT. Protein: CASSLGRGGSPLHF.

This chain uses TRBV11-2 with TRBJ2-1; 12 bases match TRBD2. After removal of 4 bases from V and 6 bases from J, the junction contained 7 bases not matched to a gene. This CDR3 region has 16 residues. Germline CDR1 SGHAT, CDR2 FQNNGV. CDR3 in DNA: TGTGCCAGCAGCTCTCCCGCTAGCGGGAGGGTCAATGAGCAGTTCTTC. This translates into CASSSPASGRVNEQFF.

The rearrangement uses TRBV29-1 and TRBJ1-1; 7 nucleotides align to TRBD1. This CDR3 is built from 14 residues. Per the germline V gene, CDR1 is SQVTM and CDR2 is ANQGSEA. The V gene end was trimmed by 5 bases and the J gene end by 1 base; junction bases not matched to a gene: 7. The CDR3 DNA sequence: TGCAGCGTTTCGTCCCGGGACAGGAACACTGAAGCTTTCTTT. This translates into CSVSSRDRNTEAFF.

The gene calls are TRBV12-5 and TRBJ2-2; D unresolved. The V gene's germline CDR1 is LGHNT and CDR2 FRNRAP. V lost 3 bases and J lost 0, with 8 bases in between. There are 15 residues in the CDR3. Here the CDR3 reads CASGFRTTNTGELFF. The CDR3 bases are TGTGCTAGTGGTTTCAGAACAACGAACACCGGGGAGCTGTTTTTT. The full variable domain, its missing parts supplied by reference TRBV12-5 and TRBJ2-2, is DARVTQTPRHKVTEMGQEVTMRCQPILGHNTVFWYRQTMMQGLELLAYFRNRAPLDDSGMPKDRFSAEMPDATLATLKIQPSEPRDSAVYFCASGFRTTNTGELFFGEGSRLTVL.

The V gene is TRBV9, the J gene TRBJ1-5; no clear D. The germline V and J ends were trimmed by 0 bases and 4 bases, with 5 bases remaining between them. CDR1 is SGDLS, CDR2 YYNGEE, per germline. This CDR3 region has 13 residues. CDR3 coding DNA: TGTGCCAGCAGCGTAGACAAAAATCAGCCCCAGCATTTT. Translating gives CASSVDKNQPQHF.

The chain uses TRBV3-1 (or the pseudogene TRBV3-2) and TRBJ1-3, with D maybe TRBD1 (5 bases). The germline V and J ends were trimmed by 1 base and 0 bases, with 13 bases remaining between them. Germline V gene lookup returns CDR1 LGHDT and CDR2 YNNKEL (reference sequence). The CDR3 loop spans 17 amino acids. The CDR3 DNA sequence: TGTGCCAGCAGCCAAGGGCGGGGGGGAAGCTCTGGAAACACCATATATTTT. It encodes CASSQGRGGSSGNTIYF.

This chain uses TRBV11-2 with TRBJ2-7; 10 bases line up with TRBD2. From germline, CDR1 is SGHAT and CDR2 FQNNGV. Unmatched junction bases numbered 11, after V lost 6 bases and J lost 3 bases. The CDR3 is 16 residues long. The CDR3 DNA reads TGTGCCAGCAGTCTGGGTCTAGCGGGGGTTTACTACGAGCAGTACTTC. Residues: CASSLGLAGVYYEQYF.

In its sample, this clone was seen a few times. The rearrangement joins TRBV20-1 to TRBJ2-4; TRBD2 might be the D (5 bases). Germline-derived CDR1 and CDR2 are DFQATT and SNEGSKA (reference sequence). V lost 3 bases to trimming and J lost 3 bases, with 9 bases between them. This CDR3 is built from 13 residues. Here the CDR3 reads CSASHGGKNIQYF. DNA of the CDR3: TGCAGTGCTAGTCACGGAGGCAAAAACATTCAGTACTTC.

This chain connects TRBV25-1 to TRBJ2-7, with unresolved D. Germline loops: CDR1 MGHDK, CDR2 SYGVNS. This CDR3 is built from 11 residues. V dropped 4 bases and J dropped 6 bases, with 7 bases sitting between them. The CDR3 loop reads CASSGSSEQYF. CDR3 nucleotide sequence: TGTGCCAGCAGTGGGAGTAGCGAGCAGTACTTC.

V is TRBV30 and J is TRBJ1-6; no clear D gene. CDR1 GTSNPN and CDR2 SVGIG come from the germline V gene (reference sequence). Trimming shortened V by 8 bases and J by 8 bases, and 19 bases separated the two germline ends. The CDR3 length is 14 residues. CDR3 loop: CARTRGHGDSPLHF. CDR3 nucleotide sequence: TGTGCCCGAACTCGAGGGCACGGCGATTCACCCCTCCACTTT. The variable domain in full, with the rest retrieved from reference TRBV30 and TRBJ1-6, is SQTIHQWPATLVQPVGSPLSLECTVEGTSNPNLYWYRQAAGRGLQLLFYSVGIGQISSEVPQNLSASRPQDRQFILSSKKLLLSDSGFYLCARTRGHGDSPLHFGNGTRLTVT.

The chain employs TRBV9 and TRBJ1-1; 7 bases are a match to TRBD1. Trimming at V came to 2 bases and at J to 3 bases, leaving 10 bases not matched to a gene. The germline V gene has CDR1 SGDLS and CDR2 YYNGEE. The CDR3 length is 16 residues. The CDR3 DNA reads TGTGCCAGCAGCGTTTCCCCTTTGACAGGGTACACTGAAGCTTTCTTT. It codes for CASSVSPLTGYTEAFF.

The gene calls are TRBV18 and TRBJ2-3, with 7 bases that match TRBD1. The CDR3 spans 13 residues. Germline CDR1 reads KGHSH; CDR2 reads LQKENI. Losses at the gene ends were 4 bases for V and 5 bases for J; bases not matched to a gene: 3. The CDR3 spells CASSQTGVDTQYF. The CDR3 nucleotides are TGTGCCAGCTCACAAACAGGGGTAGATACGCAGTATTTT.

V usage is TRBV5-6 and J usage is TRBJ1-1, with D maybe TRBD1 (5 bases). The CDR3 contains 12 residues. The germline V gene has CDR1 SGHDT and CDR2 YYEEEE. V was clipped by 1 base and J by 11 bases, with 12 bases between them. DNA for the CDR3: TGTGCCAGCAGCTTGTCGGCAGGGTTGGCTTTCTTT. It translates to CASSLSAGLAFF.

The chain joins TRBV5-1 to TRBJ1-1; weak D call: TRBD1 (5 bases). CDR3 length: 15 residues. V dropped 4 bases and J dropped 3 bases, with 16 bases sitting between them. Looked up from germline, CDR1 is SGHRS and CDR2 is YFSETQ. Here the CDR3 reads CASSPTWGVDTEAFF. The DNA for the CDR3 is TGCGCCAGCAGCCCTACTTGGGGGGTTGACACTGAAGCTTTCTTT.

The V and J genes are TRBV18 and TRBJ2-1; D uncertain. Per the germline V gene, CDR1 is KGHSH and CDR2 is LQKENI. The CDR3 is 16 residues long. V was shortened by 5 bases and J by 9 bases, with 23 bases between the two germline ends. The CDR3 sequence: CASSVATASLDIEQFF. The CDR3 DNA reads TGTGCCAGCTCAGTCGCGACTGCCTCTCTAGATATTGAGCAGTTCTTC.

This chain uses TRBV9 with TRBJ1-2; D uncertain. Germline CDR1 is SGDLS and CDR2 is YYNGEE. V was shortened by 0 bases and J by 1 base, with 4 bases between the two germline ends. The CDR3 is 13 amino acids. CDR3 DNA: TGTGCCAGCAGCGTAGACAATAACTATGGCTACACCTTC. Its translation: CASSVDNNYGYTF. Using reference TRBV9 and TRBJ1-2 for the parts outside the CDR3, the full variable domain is DSGVTQTPKHLITATGQRVTLRCSPRSGDLSVYWYQQSLDQGLQFLIQYYNGEERAKGNILERFSAQQFPDLHSELNLSSLELGDSALYFCASSVDNNYGYTFGSGTRLTVV.

CDR3 nucleotide sequence: TGTGCCAGCAGAGTGGTGGAGGGGTTCACTGAAGCTTTCTTT. Translating gives CASRVVEGFTEAFF. The V gene is TRBV6-5, the J gene TRBJ1-1; TRBD1 is a possible D gene (5 bases). The CDR3 consists of 14 residues. Germline CDR1 and CDR2: MNHEY and SVGAGI. The V and J ends lost 6 bases and 4 bases respectively, with 15 bases between them.

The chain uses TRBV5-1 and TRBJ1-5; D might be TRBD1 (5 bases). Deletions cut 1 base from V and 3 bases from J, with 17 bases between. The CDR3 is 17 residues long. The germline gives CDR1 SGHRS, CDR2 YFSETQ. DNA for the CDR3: TGCGCCAGCAGCTTGACATCTCCGGCAGGGAACAATCAGCCCCAGCATTTT. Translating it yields CASSLTSPAGNNQPQHF.

The chain's CDR3 is CASSQGEGMGNQPQHF. The CDR3 DNA follows: TGTGCCAGCAGCCAAGGGGAGGGTATGGGCAATCAGCCCCAGCATTTT. J is TRBJ1-5 and V is TRBV7-2; the D gene is possibly TRBD1 (5 bases). The V end was cut by 5 bases, the J end by 2 bases, with 16 bases between. Looked up from germline, CDR1 is SGHTA and CDR2 is FQGNSA. CDR3 length: 16 amino acids.